What follows is one T cell receptor (beta chain) and its context. TCRdb processed the RACE reads anew with MiXCR; each CDR3 protein has one entry. The data show 79,000 or so distinct CDR3 sequences, 10% seen once. Noted time point: patch test 1, 2 weeks after DPC sensitization. Stated treatment: therapeutic diphenylcyclopropenone sensitization with weekly scalp DPC. This sample is part of a study of human T cells and chemical hapten exposure. Trimming at V came to 5 bases and at J to 4 bases, leaving 0 bases not matched to a gene. The CDR3 runs to 13 residues. In germline, CDR1 is KGHDR, CDR2 SFDVKD. This TCR derives from a woman between 45 and 65 years old with alopecia areata. Some clones in this sample may be carry-over from other donors' samples. The input for sequencing was whole blood, taken in connection with sensitization to the hapten diphenylcyclopropenone (DPC). The V gene is TRBV24-1, the J gene TRBJ2-2; 7 bases map to TRBD2. This CDR3 reads CATSAGGTGELFF. The CDR3 nucleotides read TGTGCCACCAGTGCGGGGGGCACCGGGGAGCTGTTTTTT.